This is a list of T cell receptor beta chains from one sample in a study of cytomegalovirus exposure and HLA in healthy donors. Generated by immunoSEQ multiplex PCR, the TCRdb table keeps only in-frame clones and is missing some. The repertoire holds 150,000 to 200,000 clones, with roughly 80% as singletons. Sequencing was performed on PBMCs. These receptors were collected from a human donor in good health. Both conserved end residues are part of each CDR3. Fields, in order: J gene, V gene, D gene, clone size, CDR3 protein, CDR3 DNA. The D gene is left open where the match is weak. Part of the rows lack a size; the others show once, few, many or a class for expanded clones.

TRBJ2-7 TRBV11-3 . . CASSASRDISYEQYF TGTGCCAGCAGCGCCTCGAGGGACATATCCTACGAGCAGTACTTC
TRBJ2-5 TRBV7-9 . . CASSNGDSGWETQYF TGTGCCAGCAGTAATGGGGACTCAGGGTGGGAGACCCAGTACTTC
TRBJ2-1 TRBV7-7 . few CASSLGYGSYNEQFF TGTGCCAGCAGCTTAGGGTATGGCAGTTACAATGAGCAGTTCTTC
TRBJ1-2 TRBV29-1 . . CSVEGGTF TGCAGCGTTGAGGGGGGCACCTTC
TRBJ2-1 TRBV27 TRBD2 . CASRRLAGVDEQFF TGTGCCAGCAGACGGCTAGCGGGGGTAGATGAGCAGTTCTTC
TRBJ2-7 TRBV15 . once CATSRGSASYEQYF TGTGCCACCAGCAGAGGATCTGCATCCTACGAGCAGTACTTC
TRBJ1-1 TRBV28 . . CASTPTNGGRVAFF TGTGCCAGCACCCCCACCAATGGGGGGAGGGTAGCTTTCTTT
TRBJ1-1 TRBV4-3 . . CASSRERNTEAFF TGCGCCAGCAGCCGGGAGAGAAACACTGAAGCTTTCTTT
TRBJ2-5 TRBV10-3 TRBD1 . CAISGDRGETQYF TGTGCCATCAGTGGAGACAGGGGAGAGACCCAGTACTTC
TRBJ1-1 TRBV6-5 . . CASRPGWRMNTEAFF TGTGCCAGCAGACCAGGGTGGCGGATGAACACTGAAGCTTTCTTT
TRBJ1-2 TRBV14 TRBD1 once CASSQLRGPSGYTF TGTGCCAGCAGCCAATTAAGGGGGCCAAGTGGCTACACCTTC
TRBJ2-3 TRBV29-1 . few CSVGVGGTQYF TGCAGCGTTGGTGTGGGGGGTACGCAGTATTTT
TRBJ2-7 TRBV11-2 . . CASEGVWYEQYF TGTGCCAGCGAGGGGGTCTGGTACGAGCAGTACTTC
TRBJ2-5 TRBV7-2 . . CASRLTRGLRETQYF TGTGCCAGCAGGCTCACCAGGGGTCTCCGGGAGACCCAGTACTTC
TRBJ1-3 TRBV5-4 . . CASSLAGTSGNTIYF TGTGCCAGCAGCTTGGCCGGGACATCAGGAAACACCATATATTTT
TRBJ2-1 TRBV4-3 . . CASSQDIPSGSYNEQFF TGCGCCAGCAGCCAAGATATTCCCAGCGGATCCTACAATGAGCAGTTCTTC
TRBJ2-5 TRBV29-1 TRBD2 . CSGTSGGLEETQYF TGCAGCGGGACTAGCGGGGGCTTAGAAGAGACCCAGTACTTC